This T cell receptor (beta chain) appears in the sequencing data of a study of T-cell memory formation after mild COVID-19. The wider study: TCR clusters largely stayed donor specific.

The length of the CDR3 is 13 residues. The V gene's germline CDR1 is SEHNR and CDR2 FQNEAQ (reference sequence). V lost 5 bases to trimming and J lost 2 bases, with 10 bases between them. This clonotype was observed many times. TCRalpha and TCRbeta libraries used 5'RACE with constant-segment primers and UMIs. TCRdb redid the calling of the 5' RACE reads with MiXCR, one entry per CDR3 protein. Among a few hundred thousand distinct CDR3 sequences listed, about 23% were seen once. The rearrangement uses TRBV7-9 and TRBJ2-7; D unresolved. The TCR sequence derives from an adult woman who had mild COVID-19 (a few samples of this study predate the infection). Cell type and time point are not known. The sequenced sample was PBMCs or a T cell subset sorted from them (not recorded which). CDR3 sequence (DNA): TGTGCCAGCAGCCCTCTTTACGCCTACGAGCAGTACTTC. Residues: CASSPLYAYEQYF.